The 23 T cell receptor beta chains below were found in one sample sequenced in a study of T cells in Graves' hyperthyroidism and ophthalmopathy. Amplified TCR beta CDR3 regions came from RNA transcripts. TCR CDR3 regions were first amplified by RT-PCR with HTBI primers. TCRdb itself ran the multiplex PCR reads through MiXCR, one entry per CDR3 protein. The table records almost 500,000 distinct CDR3 sequences, about 20% of them present only once. Specimen: blood. The receptors were sampled from a woman in her 70s with Graves' ophthalmopathy.

This clonotype came up many times. The chain is built from TRBV11-2 and TRBJ2-5; D is uncertain. This CDR3 has 15 amino acids. Germline assignment: CDR1 SGHAT and CDR2 FQNNGV. V shed 0 bases and J shed 1 base, with 9 bases lying between them. The CDR3 protein is CASSLDGAVQETQYF. CDR3 in DNA: TGTGCCAGCAGCTTAGATGGCGCTGTCCAAGAGACCCAGTACTTC.

This clonotype was detected only a few times. The J gene is TRBJ1-6, the V gene TRBV20-1; weak D call: TRBD1 (5 bases). The length of the CDR3 is 14 residues. The germline gives CDR1 DFQATT, CDR2 SNEGSKA (reference sequence). Trimming removed 1 base from V and 7 bases from J, with 11 bases in between. The CDR3 sequence is CSARGGSGNSPLHF. The CDR3 DNA reads TGCAGTGCTAGAGGAGGGTCAGGGAATTCACCCCTCCACTTT.

This chain links TRBV6-1 with TRBJ1-4, with 9 bases aligning to TRBD1. The CDR3 has 14 amino acids. V was clipped by 5 bases and J by 8 bases; unmatched bases: 6. CDR1 is MNHNS and CDR2 is SASEGT in the germline V gene. CDR3 DNA sequence: TGTGCCAGCAGTCCGACAGGGGGTTTCGAAAAACTGTTTTTT. This gives the protein CASSPTGGFEKLFF.

This clonotype was picked up a small number of times. The chain combines TRBV5-1 with TRBJ2-7, with D tentatively TRBD1 (5 bases). The length of the CDR3 is 13 residues. Trimming removed 7 bases from V and 4 bases from J, with 15 bases in between. CDR1 is SGHRS and CDR2 is YFSETQ in the germline V gene. Written as DNA, the CDR3 is TGCGCCAGCTCCGGCTTACAGGTGTACGAGCAGTACTTC. This sequence encodes CASSGLQVYEQYF. The whole variable domain, remainder taken from reference TRBV5-1 and TRBJ2-7, is KAGVTQTPRYLIKTRGQQVTLSCSPISGHRSVSWYQQTPGQGLQFLFEYFSETQRNKGNFPGRFSGRQFSNSRSEMNVSTLELGDSALYLCASSGLQVYEQYFGPGTRLTVT.

The V gene is TRBV6-2 or TRBV6-3, the J gene TRBJ1-1; D is perhaps TRBD1 (5 bases). Germline CDR1 is MNHEY and CDR2 is SVGEGT. Trimming pared 0 bases from V and 3 bases from J, leaving 8 bases between. The CDR3 extends over 14 amino acids. CDR3 in amino acids: CASSYSGQHTEAFF. As DNA, the CDR3 is TGTGCCAGCAGTTACTCGGGGCAGCACACTGAAGCTTTCTTT.

This clonotype has at least ten counts. This chain connects TRBV2 to TRBJ2-3; 7 positions agree with TRBD2. CDR1 and CDR2 from the germline V gene are SNHLY and FYNNEI. Trimming took 2 bases from V and 4 from J; bases not matched to a gene: 9. There are 16 residues in the CDR3. The CDR3 region is CASSEYGGRGADTQYF. The CDR3 coding sequence is TGTGCCAGCAGTGAATATGGCGGGAGAGGGGCAGATACGCAGTATTTT.

This clonotype showed up many times. This rearrangement joins TRBV6-2 or TRBV6-3 to TRBJ2-1; 7 positions agree with TRBD2. Trimming cost V 0 bases and J 10 bases; bases outside gene matches: 12. Germline CDR1 reads MNHEY; CDR2 reads SVGEGT. The CDR3 extends over 16 amino acids. In DNA, the CDR3 is TGTGCCAGCAGTTACTCGGGGGGGACTTTCCCCTCCGAGCAGTTCTTC. This sequence encodes CASSYSGGTFPSEQFF.

This clonotype occurred a few times. The chain combines TRBV14 with TRBJ1-1, with a possible D match to TRBD1 (5 bases). The CDR3 length is 13 residues. Germline CDR1 reads SGHDN; CDR2 reads FVKESK. Trimming shortened V by 4 bases and J by 7 bases, and 13 bases separated the two germline ends. The DNA for the CDR3 is TGTGCCAGCAGCCCCCTATTGGGGGTTGAAGCTTTCTTT. It is translated as CASSPLLGVEAFF.

Ten or more counts support this clonotype. This sequence joins TRBV5-1 and TRBJ1-5; D is possibly TRBD1 (5 bases). The CDR3 loop spans 15 amino acids. Germline V gene sequence: CDR1 SGHRS, CDR2 YFSETQ. V was pared by 0 bases and J by 0 bases, with 7 bases between. CDR3 residues: CASSLEGYSNQPQHF. The CDR3 coding sequence is TGCGCCAGCAGCTTGGAGGGGTATAGCAATCAGCCCCAGCATTTT.

There are many counts of this clonotype. The chain links TRBV27 to TRBJ2-1, with TRBD1 identical over 9 bases. V trimming: 5 bases; J trimming: 3 bases; junction bases outside the gene matches: 5. Germline lookup yields CDR1 MNHEY and CDR2 SMNVEV (reference sequence). The CDR3 is 15 amino acids. CDR3 coding DNA: TGTGCCAGCAGTCCCGGGACAGGGTTCTACAATGAGCAGTTCTTC. Encoded protein: CASSPGTGFYNEQFF.

V and J are TRBV20-1 and TRBJ1-2; 7 bases line up with TRBD1. The germline V gene encodes CDR1 DFQATT and CDR2 SNEGSKA (reference sequence). Losses at the gene ends were 4 bases for V and 4 bases for J; bases not matched to a gene: 3. The CDR3 totals 12 residues. In DNA form, the CDR3 reads TGCAGTGCTATGCAGGGGGTCTATGGCTACACCTTC. Its translation: CSAMQGVYGYTF.

The V and J genes are TRBV15 and TRBJ2-1; D may be TRBD1 or TRBD2 (5 bases each). Germline V CDR1 and CDR2: LNHNV, YYDKDF (reference sequence). The CDR3 runs to 14 residues. Trimming removed 8 bases at V and 3 bases at J, with 14 bases between. CDR3 region: CATGAGSLYNEQFF. In DNA, the CDR3 is TGTGCCACCGGGGCGGGCAGTCTCTACAATGAGCAGTTCTTC.

This clonotype was picked up a small number of times. The chain uses TRBV9 and TRBJ2-7; the match to TRBD2 covers 10 bases. CDR1 and CDR2 (germline): SGDLS, YYNGEE. V gave up 3 bases and J gave up 4 bases; unmatched junction bases: 4. This CDR3 has 14 residues. The CDR3 DNA reads as TGTGCCAGCAGCGCTAGCGGGAGTGGGTACGAGCAGTACTTC. It yields the protein CASSASGSGYEQYF.

This clonotype was counted only a few times. The chain links TRBV24-1 to TRBJ2-3; the match to TRBD2 covers 10 bases. Germline assignment: CDR1 KGHDR and CDR2 SFDVKD. The CDR3 loop spans 14 amino acids. J gave up 5 bases and V 9 bases, and 7 bases lay outside the gene matches. Here the CDR3 reads CATSSSGSIDTQYF. The CDR3 DNA reads as TGTGCCACCTCCTCTAGCGGGAGTATAGATACGCAGTATTTT.

The chain joins TRBV12-3 or TRBV12-4 to TRBJ1-2, with D possibly matching TRBD1 (5 bases). Trimming shortened V by 10 bases and J by 3 bases, and 18 bases separated the two germline ends. This CDR3 contains 14 residues. The CDR3 region is CATHLQGKDYGYTF. The CDR3 DNA sequence: TGTGCCACTCACCTTCAGGGAAAGGACTATGGCTACACCTTC.

This clonotype has only a few counts. The gene calls are TRBV4-3 and TRBJ1-3; D is unresolved. This CDR3 comprises 14 residues. Trimming removed 4 bases at V and 0 bases at J, with 7 bases between. The germline V gene encodes CDR1 LGHNA and CDR2 YSLEER. The CDR3 DNA sequence: TGCGCCAGCAGCCCCTCAAGCTCTGGAAACACCATATATTTT. This gives the protein CASSPSSSGNTIYF.

In this sample, this clonotype turned up a few times. The CDR3 loop is CASSLTRAEYGYTF. CDR3 coding DNA: TGCGCCAGCAGCTTGACCCGGGCGGAGTATGGCTACACCTTC. V is TRBV5-1 and J is TRBJ1-2, with unresolved D. The CDR3 is 14 amino acids. Per the germline V gene, CDR1 is SGHRS and CDR2 is YFSETQ. V lost 1 base to trimming and J lost 5 bases, with 12 bases between them.

This clonotype was detected only once. A much more abundant neighbour one base away suggests this may be a read error. V usage is TRBV7-2 and J usage is TRBJ2-7, with D perhaps matching TRBD1 or TRBD2 (5 bases each). Germline V gene data show CDR1 as SGHTA and CDR2 as FQGNSA. Trimming cost V 7 bases and J 2 bases, with 12 bases left between them. The CDR3 is 13 residues long. The CDR3 loop is CASNPRGPYEQYF. CDR3 coding DNA: TGTGCCAGCAACCCCCGGGGACCCTACGAGCAGTACTTC.

The chain combines TRBV28 with TRBJ1-2; D perhaps matches TRBD1 (6 bases). The CDR3 totals 16 residues. Per the germline V gene, CDR1 is MDHEN and CDR2 is SYDVKM. V gave up 3 bases and J gave up 6 bases, with 20 bases separating them. The CDR3 is CASSFSGGREVDGYTF. The CDR3 nucleotides read TGTGCCAGCAGTTTTTCTGGGGGCAGGGAAGTCGATGGCTACACCTTC.

The chain joins TRBV7-2 to TRBJ2-5, with TRBD1 matching 10 bases. Per germline, CDR1 SGHTA and CDR2 FQGNSA. V shed 5 bases and J 5 bases; nucleotides not matched to a gene: 8. CDR3 length equals 15 residues. The CDR3: CASSPDRGRMETQYF. DNA for the CDR3: TGTGCCAGCAGCCCAGACAGGGGGCGGATGGAGACCCAGTACTTC.

A few counts support this clonotype. The chain has TRBV11-2 and TRBJ1-1; no clear D. This CDR3 is 13 amino acids long. Trimming cost V 1 base and J 10 bases, with 13 bases left between them. The germline V gene has CDR1 SGHAT and CDR2 FQNNGV. Written as DNA, the CDR3 is TGTGCCAGCAGCTTAGCGGTAGGACGAGGAGCTTTCTTT. This translates into CASSLAVGRGAFF.

This clonotype was counted many times. For the CDR3, the DNA is TGTGCCAGCAGGCGACCTCAGGGGGCTTACTATGGCTACACCTTC. Translated: CASRRPQGAYYGYTF. This rearrangement joins TRBV28 to TRBJ1-2; 8 bases line up with TRBD1. V gave up 6 bases and J gave up 3 bases; unmatched junction bases: 9. Germline CDR1 and CDR2: MDHEN and SYDVKM. The CDR3 loop spans 15 amino acids.

This clonotype came up a few times. The V call is TRBV5-1, the J call TRBJ1-4; D is perhaps TRBD1 (5 bases). Trimming removed 4 bases from V and 2 bases from J, with 12 bases in between. Looked up from germline, CDR1 is SGHRS and CDR2 is YFSETQ. The CDR3 is made up of 15 amino acids. This CDR3 reads CASSPGSDTNEKLFF. CDR3 nucleotide sequence: TGCGCCAGCAGCCCAGGGAGTGATACTAATGAAAAACTGTTTTTT.